This T cell receptor beta chain came from a study of blood T cell repertoires in COVID-19. Study background: Acute and convalescent COVID-19 samples came from the United States, Italy and Spain. Sample material is recorded as cDNA or gDNA derived from T cells, B-cell-depleted T cells, or PBMCs.

Seattle-derived patients entered the study during active infection and were followed longitudinally. Per the original data handling: Amplified reference gene primers provided the basis for estimating nucleated cell counts. Assay used: immunoSEQ multiplex PCR; TCRdb lists only in-frame clones, some missing. Clonal size and the V and J genes are those of that table, whereas D and trimming came from the DNA. The data show over 90,000 clones, roughly 76% seen once. The sequence was obtained from a man of 80 years or more with COVID-19, enrolled during active disease. Sequencing used peripheral blood.

The DNA of the CDR3 is TGCGCCAGCAGCGTGCAGGTGAACACTGAAGCTTTCTTT. Its translation: CASSVQVNTEAFF. V is TRBV5-1 and J is TRBJ1-1; D is unresolved. The length of the CDR3 is 13 residues. CDR1 is SGHRS, CDR2 YFSETQ, per germline. V was shortened by 4 bases and J by 0 bases, with 7 bases between the two germline ends.